The present T cell receptor (beta chain) was sequenced within a study of tissue T cells after allogeneic stem cell transplantation. Profiling relied on immunoSEQ multiplex PCR, and the TCRdb table lists in-frame clones only, not all of them. The repertoire holds approximately 30,000 clones, about 85% seen once, with over 3% in the top ten. Germline CDR1 and CDR2: MRHNA and SNTAGT. CDR3 length: 14 amino acids. V gave up 3 bases and J gave up 4 bases, with 9 bases separating them. This TCR was sampled from a woman aged 18-55 years who later had graft-versus-host disease after an allogeneic stem cell transplant. Sequencing used blood, obtained before transplantation. The gene calls are TRBV6-4 and TRBJ2-2; tentatively, D is TRBD2 (6 bases). As DNA, the CDR3 is TGTGCCAGCAGTGAGGAGGGTATCACCGGGGAGCTGTTTTTT. Translated: CASSEEGITGELFF.